These 23 T cell receptor beta chains were all obtained from the same sample, sequenced in a study of T cell responses to AZD1222 COVID-19 vaccine. Clones were read by immunoSEQ multiplex PCR, and TCRdb kept only the in-frame ones, dropping some. The table has 150,000 to 200,000 clones, 87% seen once. Material: peripheral blood, obtained on day 0 of AZD1222 vaccination. Receptor source: an adult in good health.

This clone was detected once. V gene TRBV27 combines with J gene TRBJ2-1, with D uncertain. Germline V gene sequence: CDR1 MNHEY, CDR2 SMNVEV (reference sequence). V gave up 3 bases and J gave up 4 bases, with 10 bases separating them. The CDR3 has 14 amino acids. DNA for the CDR3: TGTGCCAGCAGTTTGGCCCCCAGGTACAATGAGCAGTTCTTC. Residues: CASSLAPRYNEQFF.

In this sample, this clone turned up once. The gene calls are TRBV3-1 (or the pseudogene TRBV3-2) and TRBJ1-3; D perhaps matches TRBD1 (6 bases). Germline CDR1 and CDR2: LGHDT and YNNKEL (reference sequence). Trimming shortened V by 1 base and J by 6 bases, and 10 bases separated the two germline ends. The CDR3 is 14 residues long. CDR3 sequence (DNA): TGTGCCAGCAGCCAAGCCGCAGGGGTAAACACCATATATTTT. Its translation: CASSQAAGVNTIYF.

The V call is TRBV12-5, the J call TRBJ2-1, with D unclear. The V gene's germline CDR1 is LGHNT and CDR2 FRNRAP. The CDR3 length is 14 residues. Trimming shortened V by 7 bases and J by 7 bases, and 17 bases separated the two germline ends. CDR3 DNA: TGTGCTAGTGCCATGCGGAGCTTCACAAATGAGCAGTTCTTC. Its protein product is CASAMRSFTNEQFF.

V usage is TRBV5-4 and J usage is TRBJ2-4; D call uncertain. Trimming took 4 bases from V and 1 from J, leaving 6 bases between them. CDR3 length: 13 residues. Germline CDR1 and CDR2: SGHNT and YYREEE (reference sequence). CDR3 bases: TGTGCCAGCAGCGGAATTGCCAAAAACATTCAGTACTTC. This gives the protein CASSGIAKNIQYF.

This clone was observed once. The chain carries TRBV19 and TRBJ2-7; 7 bases are shared with TRBD1. Germline-derived CDR1 and CDR2 are LNHDA and SQIVND (reference sequence). With 6 bases clipped from V and 3 bases from J, the junction kept 8 bases outside the gene matches. CDR3 length: 14 residues. The CDR3: CASSPGDRYYEQYF. CDR3 sequence (DNA): TGTGCCAGTAGCCCAGGGGACAGATACTACGAGCAGTACTTC.

V usage is TRBV2 and J usage is TRBJ2-1; perhaps TRBD2 as D (5 bases). Germline V CDR1 and CDR2: SNHLY, FYNNEI. The V end lost 7 bases, the J end lost 2 bases, and 12 bases lay between the germline ends. The CDR3 is 14 residues long. Here the CDR3 DNA reads TGTGCCAGCAAGGTAGCGCAGACCTACAATGAGCAGTTCTTC. It translates to CASKVAQTYNEQFF. Filled out from reference TRBV2 and TRBJ2-1, the complete variable domain reads EPEVTQTPSHQVTQMGQEVILRCVPISNHLYFYWYRQILGQKVEFLVSFYNNEISEKSEIFDDQFSVERPDGSNFTLKIRSTKLEDSAMYFCASKVAQTYNEQFFGPGTRLTVL.

This chain uses TRBV5-4 with TRBJ2-5; D perhaps matches TRBD1 (6 bases). Trimming removed 2 bases from V and 1 base from J, with 12 bases in between. This CDR3 is built from 15 residues. Germline V lookup: CDR1 SGHNT, CDR2 YYREEE (reference sequence). The chain's CDR3 is CASSFPRGIQETQYF. In nucleotides, the CDR3 is TGTGCCAGCAGCTTTCCGAGGGGGATCCAAGAGACCCAGTACTTC.

The V and J genes are TRBV18 and TRBJ1-2; 7 bases fit TRBD1. CDR3 length: 18 residues. Trimming removed 0 bases from V and 4 bases from J; junction bases left unmatched: 14. Germline-derived CDR1 and CDR2 are KGHSH and LQKENI. The CDR3 reads CASSPPGGGQPPGYGYTF. For the CDR3, the DNA is TGTGCCAGCTCACCACCGGGAGGGGGCCAACCCCCGGGCTATGGCTACACCTTC.

This chain uses TRBV7-9 with TRBJ1-5; tentative D call: TRBD1 (5 bases). Trimming stripped 1 base from V and 1 base from J, with 5 bases between. The CDR3 has 14 amino acids. The germline CDR1 and CDR2 sequences are SEHNR and FQNEAQ (reference sequence). Here the CDR3 reads CASSLEGSNQPQHF. The CDR3 coding sequence is TGTGCCAGCAGCTTAGAGGGGAGCAATCAGCCCCAGCATTTT. Based on the CDR3 plus reference TRBV7-9 and TRBJ1-5, the full variable domain is DTGVSQNPRHKITKRGQNVTFRCDPISEHNRLYWYRQTLGQGPEFLTYFQNEAQLEKSRLLSDRFSAERPKGSFSTLEIQRTEQGDSAMYLCASSLEGSNQPQHFGDGTRLSIL.

The chain employs TRBV6-4 and TRBJ1-2; D may be TRBD1 (6 bases). Germline loops: CDR1 MRHNA, CDR2 SNTAGT. The germline V and J ends were trimmed by 1 base and 2 bases, with 11 bases remaining between them. The CDR3 covers 15 residues. The CDR3 nucleotides are TGTGCCAGCAGTGACTTAGCCGGGACAAACTATGGCTACACCTTC. Amino acid sequence: CASSDLAGTNYGYTF.

This chain connects TRBV28 to TRBJ1-1, with D perhaps matching TRBD1 (5 bases). From germline, CDR1 is MDHEN and CDR2 SYDVKM. Trimming cost V 5 bases and J 5 bases, with 12 bases left between them. This CDR3 region has 13 residues. CDR3 amino acids: CASSVDRRTEAFF. DNA for the CDR3: TGTGCCAGCAGTGTCGACAGACGGACTGAAGCTTTCTTT.

This sequence joins TRBV28 and TRBJ1-1; TRBD1 is a possible D gene (6 bases). V was clipped by 5 bases and J by 0 bases, with 10 bases between them. The CDR3 is 14 amino acids. Germline CDR1 is MDHEN and CDR2 is SYDVKM. The DNA of the CDR3 is TGTGCCAGCAGTCCCGGACAGCTGAACACTGAAGCTTTCTTT. It is translated as CASSPGQLNTEAFF.

The chain joins TRBV10-3 to TRBJ2-5; TRBD2 might be the D (5 bases). The CDR3 runs 16 residues. Germline CDR1 reads ENHRY; CDR2 reads SYGVKD. V was cut by 0 bases and J by 2 bases, with 13 bases left in between. Written as DNA, the CDR3 is TGTGCCATCAGTGAGTCAGGGAGCGGACCTCAAGAGACCCAGTACTTC. Its translation is CAISESGSGPQETQYF.

This sequence joins TRBV28 and TRBJ1-2, with D possibly matching TRBD1 (5 bases). This CDR3 comprises 14 residues. The V and J ends lost 2 bases and 2 bases respectively, with 9 bases between them. The germline V gene encodes CDR1 MDHEN and CDR2 SYDVKM. The CDR3 loop reads CASSLAGRNYGYTF. DNA of the CDR3: TGTGCCAGCAGTTTAGCAGGGAGGAACTATGGCTACACCTTC.

The V gene is TRBV27, the J gene TRBJ1-2; D remains ambiguous. Germline V lookup: CDR1 MNHEY, CDR2 SMNVEV (reference sequence). This CDR3 contains 14 residues. Between the trimmed V and J ends, which lost 5 bases and 6 bases, there was a span of 16 bases. This chain's CDR3 is CASSAPPLVNGYTF. The CDR3 DNA is TGTGCCAGCAGTGCCCCCCCCTTAGTCAATGGCTACACCTTC.

This sequence joins TRBV18 and TRBJ2-2; 13 bases map to TRBD2. Germline CDR1 is KGHSH and CDR2 is LQKENI. J gave up 4 bases and V 0 bases, and 5 bases lay outside the gene matches. The CDR3 is 18 amino acids. The CDR3 loop is CASSPPGLAGSSTGELFF. The CDR3 nucleotides are TGTGCCAGCTCACCACCGGGACTAGCGGGGTCCAGCACCGGGGAGCTGTTTTTT.

V and J are TRBV18 and TRBJ1-2; unclear D gene. The V end was cut by 4 bases, the J end by 1 base, with 4 bases between. This CDR3 is built from 12 residues. In germline, CDR1 is KGHSH, CDR2 LQKENI. Written as DNA, the CDR3 is TGTGCCAGCTCACAGTATAACTATGGCTACACCTTC. Amino acid sequence: CASSQYNYGYTF.

The genes are TRBV5-4 and TRBJ1-1, with D possibly being TRBD1 (5 bases). The CDR3 length is 15 residues. Germline-derived CDR1 and CDR2 are SGHNT and YYREEE (reference sequence). Trimming took off 4 bases at V and 0 bases at J, with 13 bases between the two ends. The CDR3 here is CASSTLGELNTEAFF. DNA for the CDR3: TGTGCCAGCAGCACTCTGGGGGAGTTGAACACTGAAGCTTTCTTT.

The rearrangement uses TRBV5-1 and TRBJ1-4; 9 bases align to TRBD1. Germline CDR1 is SGHRS and CDR2 is YFSETQ. The CDR3 covers 20 residues. The ends lost 1 base at V and 0 bases at J; junction bases unmatched: 13. The CDR3 DNA follows: TGCGCCAGCAGCTTGTACCCACAGGGGGCAAGTTCGACAACTAATGAAAAACTGTTTTTT. Protein sequence: CASSLYPQGASSTTNEKLFF.

V gene TRBV4-1 combines with J gene TRBJ2-1; 7 bases map to TRBD2. The CDR3 is made up of 18 amino acids. V lost 0 bases to trimming and J lost 10 bases; unmatched junction nucleotides: 18. Germline-derived CDR1 and CDR2 are MGHRA and YSYEKL. The CDR3 loop reads CASSQESSASGSAREQFF. The CDR3 DNA follows: TGCGCCAGCAGCCAAGAGAGTTCGGCTAGCGGCTCAGCTAGAGAGCAGTTCTTC.

V usage is TRBV19 and J usage is TRBJ2-5; D tentatively reads TRBD1 or TRBD2 (6 bases each). The V gene lost 1 base and the J gene lost 5 bases, with 17 bases spanning the gap. The V gene's germline CDR1 is LNHDA and CDR2 SQIVND (reference sequence). The CDR3 totals 16 residues. The CDR3 protein is CASSIVGGGVRETQYF. In nucleotides, the CDR3 is TGTGCCAGTAGTATAGTAGGGGGAGGAGTCCGGGAGACCCAGTACTTC.

This chain uses TRBV20-1 with TRBJ1-5, with D hard to call. Germline V gene sequence: CDR1 DFQATT, CDR2 SNEGSKA (reference sequence). V was clipped by 3 bases and J by 2 bases, with 17 bases between them. The CDR3 extends over 16 amino acids. For the CDR3, the DNA is TGCAGTGCTAGTCCCTTCCTAGGGCCTGGCAATCAGCCCCAGCATTTT. Amino acid sequence: CSASPFLGPGNQPQHF.

The chain recombines TRBV3-1 (or the pseudogene TRBV3-2) with TRBJ2-7; the match to TRBD2 covers 11 bases. This CDR3 has 20 residues. V lost 1 base and J lost 5; bases outside the gene matches: 19. CDR1 is LGHDT and CDR2 is YNNKEL in the germline V gene (reference sequence). The CDR3 loop is CASSQGLAGPRPKDAHEQYF. CDR3 bases: TGTGCCAGCAGCCAAGGACTAGCGGGACCCAGACCTAAGGACGCCCACGAGCAGTACTTC.